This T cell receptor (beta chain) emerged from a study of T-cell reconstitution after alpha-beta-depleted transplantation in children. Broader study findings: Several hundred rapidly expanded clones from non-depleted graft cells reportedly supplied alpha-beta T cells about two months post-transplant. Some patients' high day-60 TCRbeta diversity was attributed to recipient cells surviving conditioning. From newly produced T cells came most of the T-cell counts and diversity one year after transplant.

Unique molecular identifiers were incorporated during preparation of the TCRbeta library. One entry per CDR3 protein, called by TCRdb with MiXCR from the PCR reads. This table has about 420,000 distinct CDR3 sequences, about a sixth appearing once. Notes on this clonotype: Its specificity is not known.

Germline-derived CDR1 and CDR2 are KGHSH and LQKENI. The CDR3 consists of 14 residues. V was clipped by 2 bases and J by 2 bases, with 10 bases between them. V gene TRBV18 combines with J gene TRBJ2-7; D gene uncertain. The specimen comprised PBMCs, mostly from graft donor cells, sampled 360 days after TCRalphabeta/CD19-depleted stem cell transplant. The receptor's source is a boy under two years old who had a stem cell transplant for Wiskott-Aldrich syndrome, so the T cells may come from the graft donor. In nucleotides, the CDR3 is TGTGCCAGCTCACCAGCCTTGGGTACCTACGAGCAGTACTTC. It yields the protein CASSPALGTYEQYF.